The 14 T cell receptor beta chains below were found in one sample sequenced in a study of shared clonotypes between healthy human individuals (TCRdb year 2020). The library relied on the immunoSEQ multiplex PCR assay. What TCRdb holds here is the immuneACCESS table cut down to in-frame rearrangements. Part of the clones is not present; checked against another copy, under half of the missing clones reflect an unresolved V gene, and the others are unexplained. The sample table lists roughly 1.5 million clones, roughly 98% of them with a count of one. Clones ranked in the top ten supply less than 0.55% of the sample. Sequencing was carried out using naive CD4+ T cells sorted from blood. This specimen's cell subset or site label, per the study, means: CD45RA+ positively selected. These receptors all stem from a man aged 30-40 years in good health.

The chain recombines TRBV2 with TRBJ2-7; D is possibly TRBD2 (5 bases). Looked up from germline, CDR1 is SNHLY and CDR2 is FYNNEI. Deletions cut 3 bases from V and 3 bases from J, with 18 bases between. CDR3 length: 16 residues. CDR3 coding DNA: TGTGCCAGCAGTGAGACGTGGCTCCAAGGAGGCTACGAGCAGTACTTC. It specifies CASSETWLQGGYEQYF.

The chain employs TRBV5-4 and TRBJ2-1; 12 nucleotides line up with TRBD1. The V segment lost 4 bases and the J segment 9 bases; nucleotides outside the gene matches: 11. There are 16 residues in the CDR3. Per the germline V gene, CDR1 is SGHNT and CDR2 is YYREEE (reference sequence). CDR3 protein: CASSGDRGRVVSEQFF. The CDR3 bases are TGTGCCAGCAGCGGGGACAGGGGGCGCGTAGTTAGTGAGCAGTTCTTC.

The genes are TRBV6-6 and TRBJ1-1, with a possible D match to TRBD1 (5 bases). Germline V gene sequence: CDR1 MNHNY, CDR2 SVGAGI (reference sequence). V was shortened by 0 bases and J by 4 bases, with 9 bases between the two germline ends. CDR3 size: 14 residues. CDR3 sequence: CASSYSGVSTEAFF. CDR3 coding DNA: TGTGCCAGCAGTTACTCAGGGGTAAGCACTGAAGCTTTCTTT.

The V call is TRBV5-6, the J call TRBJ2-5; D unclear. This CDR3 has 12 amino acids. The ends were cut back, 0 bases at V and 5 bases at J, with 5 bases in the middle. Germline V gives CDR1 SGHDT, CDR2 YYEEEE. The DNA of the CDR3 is TGTGCCAGCAGCTTGGAATGGGAGACCCAGTACTTC. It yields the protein CASSLEWETQYF.

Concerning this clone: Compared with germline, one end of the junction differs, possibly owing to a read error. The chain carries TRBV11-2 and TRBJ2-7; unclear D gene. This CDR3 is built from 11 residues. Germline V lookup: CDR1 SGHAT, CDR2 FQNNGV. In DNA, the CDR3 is TGTGCCAGCAGCTTACTGTCCAGTAGGCACTTC. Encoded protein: CASSLLSSRHF.

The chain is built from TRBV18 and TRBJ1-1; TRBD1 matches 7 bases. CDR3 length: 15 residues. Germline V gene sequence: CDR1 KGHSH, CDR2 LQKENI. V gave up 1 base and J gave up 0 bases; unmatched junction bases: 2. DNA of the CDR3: TGTGCCAGCTCACCACAGGGGGCCCTGAACACTGAAGCTTTCTTT. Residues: CASSPQGALNTEAFF.

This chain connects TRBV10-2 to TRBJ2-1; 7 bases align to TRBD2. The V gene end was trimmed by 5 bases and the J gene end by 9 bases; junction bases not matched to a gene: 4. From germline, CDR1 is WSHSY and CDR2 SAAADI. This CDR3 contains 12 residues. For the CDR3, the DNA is TGCGCCAGCAGTCCCACTAGCGTTGAGCAGTTCTTC. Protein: CASSPTSVEQFF.

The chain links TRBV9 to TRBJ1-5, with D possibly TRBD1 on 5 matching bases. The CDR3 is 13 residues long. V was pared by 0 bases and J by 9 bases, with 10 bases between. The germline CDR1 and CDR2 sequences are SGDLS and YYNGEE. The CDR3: CASSVDGAGPQHF. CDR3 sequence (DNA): TGTGCCAGCAGCGTAGATGGGGCGGGGCCCCAGCATTTT.

The CDR3: CASSPYRTQGYF. CDR3 nucleotide sequence: TGTGCCAGCAGCCCCTACCGGACTCAGGGGTATTTT. The rearrangement joins TRBV11-2 to TRBJ2-3; the D call may be TRBD1 or TRBD2 (5 bases each). CDR3 size: 12 residues. The V and J ends lost 5 bases and 14 bases respectively, with 17 bases between them. Germline CDR1 SGHAT, CDR2 FQNNGV.

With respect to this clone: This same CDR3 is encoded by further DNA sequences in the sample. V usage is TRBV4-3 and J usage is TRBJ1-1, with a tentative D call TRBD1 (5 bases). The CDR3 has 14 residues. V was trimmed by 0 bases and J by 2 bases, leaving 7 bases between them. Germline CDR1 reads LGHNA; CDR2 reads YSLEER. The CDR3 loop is CASSQDRANTEAFF. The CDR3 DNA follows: TGCGCCAGCAGCCAAGACAGGGCAAACACTGAAGCTTTCTTT.

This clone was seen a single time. This chain's CDR3 is CASSQVGRGNGELFF. The CDR3 DNA reads as TGCGCCAGCAGCCAAGTAGGCAGGGGGAACGGGGAGCTGTTTTTT. The chain combines TRBV4-1 with TRBJ2-2, with 7 bases that match TRBD1. Germline V gene data show CDR1 as MGHRA and CDR2 as YSYEKL. This CDR3 has 15 residues. V lost 1 base, J lost 7 bases, and 6 bases stayed unmatched.

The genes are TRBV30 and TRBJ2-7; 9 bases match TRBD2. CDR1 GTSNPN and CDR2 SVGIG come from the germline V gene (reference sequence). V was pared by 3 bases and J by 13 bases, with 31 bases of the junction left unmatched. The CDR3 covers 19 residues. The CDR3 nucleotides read TGTGCCTGGAGGCGAGCAGTGAATAGCGGGAGTTGGTACGAACCCCCGCTCTACTTC. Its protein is CAWRRAVNSGSWYEPPLYF.

The CDR3 DNA is TGCGCCAGCAGCTTGGCCGGAAAGGGGCCCTCCTACGAGCAGTACTTC. Protein: CASSLAGKGPSYEQYF. This sequence joins TRBV5-1 and TRBJ2-7, with a tentative D call TRBD1 (5 bases). CDR3 length: 16 amino acids. CDR1 is SGHRS, CDR2 YFSETQ, per germline. Trimming stripped 0 bases from V and 0 bases from J, with 13 bases between.

The DNA for the CDR3 is TGTGCCAGCAGTCCACAGGACAGCTACAATCAGCCCCAGCATTTT. It yields the protein CASSPQDSYNQPQHF. The gene calls are TRBV27 and TRBJ1-5; possibly TRBD1 for D (6 bases). Trimming removed 5 bases from V and 3 bases from J, with 14 bases in between. Germline V gives CDR1 MNHEY, CDR2 SMNVEV (reference sequence). The CDR3 is 15 residues long.